What follows is one T cell receptor beta chain and its context. No antigen is known for it. It was the library that attached unique molecular identifiers to individual cDNA molecules. In the original analysis: Sampled TCR counts reached a median of roughly 98,000 per sample, with values ranging from 23,224 to 690,600. TCRdb reprocessed the RACE reads with MiXCR, giving one entry per CDR3 protein. The V and J calls were not made by the authors but by TCRdb's processing. Among approximately 370,000 distinct CDR3 sequences, about 5.4% were seen once, and the ten largest hold about 7.7%. This entry is derived from a study of human T cells and chemical hapten exposure. The V and J ends lost 0 bases and 4 bases respectively, with 13 bases between them. Germline CDR1 and CDR2: MNHEY and SVGAGI. CDR3 length: 15 amino acids. Time point described: pre-sensitization, week 0. Regarding treatment: therapeutic diphenylcyclopropenone sensitization with weekly scalp DPC.

The study, taken as a whole, reports: TCRs at high frequency, those above 1 in 1000, did not change with DPC sensitization.

Sequenced material: whole blood, taken in connection with sensitization to the hapten diphenylcyclopropenone (DPC). This chain joins TRBV6-5 and TRBJ2-7; either TRBD1 or TRBD2 may fit D (6 bases each). This clonotype originated in a woman under 30 with alopecia areata. Some clones in this sample may be carry-over from other donors' samples. CDR3 coding DNA: TGTGCCAGCAGTTACTCGGTAGGAGGGGGATACGAGCAGTACTTC. This codes for CASSYSVGGGYEQYF.